This T cell receptor beta chain was obtained from a study of CD8+CD57+ T cells in acquired aplastic anemia. Across the whole study: The study obtained an average of roughly 3 ug of DNA from sorted CD4+ and CD8+ cells. The study's findings and limits: Both patients and controls carried the same twenty-nine CD8+ CDR3 sequences.

Template material for TCR beta VDJ and CDR3 profiling consisted of genomic DNA. MiXCR, run by TCRdb on the reads, gives a single entry per CDR3 protein. The table has over 150,000 distinct CDR3 sequences, about half seen once. This clonotype appeared many times. Antigen: not known. Sequenced patients had shown CD8+CD57+ cell expansion by flow cytometry. Severe acquired aplastic anemia affected all patients. There are 14 residues in the CDR3. Between the trimmed V and J ends, which lost 3 bases and 9 bases, there was a span of 12 bases. Germline V gene lookup returns CDR1 SEHNR and CDR2 FQNEAQ (reference sequence).

The chain combines TRBV7-9 with TRBJ1-6; D is ambiguous. The receptor was isolated from a human donor with aplastic anemia. The sample was sorted CD4+, CD8+, or CD8+CD57+ T cells (not recorded which) from PBMCs. DNA for the CDR3: TGTGCCAGCAGCTTCCGCGAGTTGGGTTCACCCCTCCACTTT. Amino acid sequence: CASSFRELGSPLHF. Filled out from reference TRBV7-9 and TRBJ1-6, the complete variable domain reads DTGVSQNPRHKITKRGQNVTFRCDPISEHNRLYWYRQTLGQGPEFLTYFQNEAQLEKSRLLSDRFSAERPKGSFSTLEIQRTEQGDSAMYLCASSFRELGSPLHFGNGTRLTVT.